This T cell receptor (beta chain) was recorded in a study of T cell repertoires in cytomegalovirus infection. With 8 bases clipped from V and 9 bases from J, the junction kept 12 bases outside the gene matches. This CDR3 is built from 15 residues. Germline V lookup: CDR1 LNHDA, CDR2 SQIVND (reference sequence). On this clonotype: Antigen unknown.

TCRdb reprocessed the reads via MiXCR and lists one record per CDR3 protein. Of 560,000 or so distinct CDR3 sequences listed, about 15% are singletons. Study-wide points: The ex vivo response was dominated by HLA-C-restricted CMV-specific TCR beta clonotypes.

The sequence derives from a human donor in good health (CMV status not recorded). Some clones in this sample may be carry-over from other donors' samples. Source material: CD8+ T cells from PBMCs. The chain joins TRBV19 to TRBJ2-2; 10 bases are a match to TRBD1. The CDR3 sequence is CASETGTGELRELFF. DNA of the CDR3: TGTGCCAGTGAAACCGGGACAGGGGAATTGAGGGAGCTGTTTTTT.